Below are 5 T cell receptor beta chains sequenced from a single sample in a study of T cells after yellow fever vaccination. TCRdb re-derived calls from the 5' RACE reads in MiXCR, one entry per CDR3 protein. The table includes about 240,000 distinct CDR3 sequences, less than 9% detected once. The input for sequencing was CD4+ T cells sorted from PBMCs, taken 15 days after the yellow fever booster vaccination. Every receptor here comes from a young man who received the YFV17D yellow fever vaccine.

This clonotype was recorded a few times. The rearrangement links TRBV29-1 to TRBJ2-7, with 11 nucleotides matching TRBD2. CDR3 length: 14 residues. Germline V gene sequence: CDR1 SQVTM, CDR2 ANQGSEA. V gave up 4 bases and J gave up 3 bases; unmatched junction bases: 5. For the CDR3, the DNA is TGCAGCGTTGCCCTGACTAGCGGGATCTACGAGCAGTACTTC. As protein: CSVALTSGIYEQYF.

This clonotype was counted many times. The chain employs TRBV20-1 and TRBJ2-1; 8 bases agree with TRBD2. Germline loops: CDR1 DFQATT, CDR2 SNEGSKA (reference sequence). The CDR3 has 15 amino acids. The ends lost 3 bases at V and 0 bases at J; junction bases unmatched: 4. Here the CDR3 DNA reads TGCAGTGCTAGGGCGGGAGGTAACTCCTACAATGAGCAGTTCTTC. Encoded protein: CSARAGGNSYNEQFF.

As regards this clonotype: At one end the junction does not follow the germline gene, possibly because of a read error. J is TRBJ2-7 and V is TRBV20-1; 10 nucleotides line up with TRBD1. Germline V gives CDR1 DFQATT, CDR2 SNEGSKA (reference sequence). This CDR3 has 16 amino acids. CDR3 in DNA: TGCAGTGCTAGAGAACCGTATGACAGGGGGCGCGCCGATTCGCACTTC. As protein: CSAREPYDRGRADSHF.

Of note for this clonotype: Given a much more abundant clone one base away, this may be a read error. The rearrangement uses TRBV29-1 and TRBJ2-7, with D tentatively TRBD2 (5 bases). The V end lost 6 bases, the J end lost 0 bases, and 15 bases lay between the germline ends. The CDR3 contains 14 residues. CDR1 is SQVTM, CDR2 ANQGSEA, per germline. The CDR3 here is CSVRAVTGSYEQYF. The CDR3 DNA reads TGCAGCGTGAGGGCCGTGACTGGCTCCTACGAGCAGTACTTC.

There are many counts of this clonotype. The chain joins TRBV27 to TRBJ2-7, with 11 bases aligning to TRBD2. The CDR3 consists of 16 residues. The V gene end was trimmed by 5 bases and the J gene end by 1 base; junction bases not matched to a gene: 7. Germline loops: CDR1 MNHEY, CDR2 SMNVEV (reference sequence). In DNA, the CDR3 is TGTGCCAGCAGTCGTTCCGGGACTAGCGGATCCTACGAGCAGTACTTC. Translated, it gives CASSRSGTSGSYEQYF.